The next 8 T cell receptor beta chains were all read from a single sample in a study of neoadjuvant anti-PD-1 for oral cavity cancer. Indicated time point: after neoadjuvant nivolumab, at surgical resection. The method was immunoSEQ multiplex PCR; TCRdb's version includes in-frame clones alone and lacks a portion of them. The sample consists of about 15,000 clones, roughly 40% of them appearing once. The specimen comprised tumor tissue, sampled after nivolumab (anti-PD-1) treatment. Every receptor here comes from a person between 40 and 85 years old with oral cavity squamous cell carcinoma.

This clone was observed a handful of times. The genes are TRBV2 and TRBJ1-5; D is undetermined. V lost 6 bases, J lost 7 bases, and 10 bases lay in between. Looked up from germline, CDR1 is SNHLY and CDR2 is FYNNEI. The CDR3 covers 12 residues. The CDR3 loop is CASRGLTQPQHF. The CDR3 nucleotides read TGTGCCAGCAGAGGGTTGACCCAGCCCCAGCATTTT.

This chain links TRBV7-8 with TRBJ2-5, with a possible D match to TRBD1 (6 bases). Looked up from germline, CDR1 is SGHVS and CDR2 is FQNEAQ. Between the trimmed V and J ends, which lost 5 bases and 2 bases, there was a span of 9 bases. This CDR3 has 13 residues. Here the CDR3 reads CASSQDRQETQYF. DNA for the CDR3: TGTGCCAGCAGCCAGGACAGACAAGAGACCCAGTACTTC.

By sample fraction, this clone is medium-sized. V is TRBV4-3 and J is TRBJ1-2; TRBD1 matches 7 bases. The germline gives CDR1 LGHNA, CDR2 YSLEER. The CDR3 is 15 amino acids. Trimming cost V 0 bases and J 4 bases; bases outside gene matches: 5. The CDR3 DNA reads as TGCGCCAGCAGCCAAGATCCCGACAGGGTCTATGGCTACACCTTC. Its translation is CASSQDPDRVYGYTF.

This sequence joins TRBV7-6 and TRBJ2-3; a weak D match, TRBD2 (7 bases). CDR1 is SGHVS and CDR2 is FNYEAQ in the germline V gene. Trimming took off 5 bases at V and 1 base at J, with 16 bases between the two ends. CDR3 length equals 16 residues. Here the CDR3 DNA reads TGTGCCAGCAGCCAAGGGGGGGGACTACGCACAGATACGCAGTATTTT. This gives the protein CASSQGGGLRTDTQYF.

This clone was observed a handful of times. The CDR3 DNA reads as TGTGCCAGCAGTTCTCTCTCCGGGGAGGGAGCTTTCTTT. It specifies CASSSLSGEGAFF. The chain has TRBV6-5 and TRBJ1-1; D not resolved. CDR3 length: 13 amino acids. Trimming took off 4 bases at V and 10 bases at J, with 16 bases between the two ends. CDR1 is MNHEY, CDR2 SVGAGI, per germline.

This clone was counted a few times. The V call is TRBV7-9, the J call TRBJ2-5, with TRBD1 matching over 9 bases. The germline CDR1 and CDR2 sequences are SEHNR and FQNEAQ (reference sequence). Germline trimming cut 1 base from V and 2 bases from J; bases unmatched to any gene: 2. CDR3 length: 15 residues. The CDR3 nucleotides read TGTGCCAGCAGCTTAGGGACAGGGGATCAAGAGACCCAGTACTTC. Its translation: CASSLGTGDQETQYF.

This clone was observed a few times. The chain couples TRBV19 to TRBJ1-1; D unresolved. The CDR3 spans 12 residues. Germline CDR1 reads LNHDA; CDR2 reads SQIVND (reference sequence). V lost 5 bases, J lost 7 bases, and 11 bases lay in between. The CDR3 here is CASSRGWGEAFF. In DNA form, the CDR3 reads TGTGCCAGTAGTCGGGGTTGGGGTGAAGCTTTCTTT.

This sequence joins TRBV9 and TRBJ1-3; 7 nucleotides match TRBD1. The germline CDR1 and CDR2 sequences are SGDLS and YYNGEE. The CDR3 extends over 20 amino acids. V lost 0 bases and J lost 0; bases outside the gene matches: 15. In DNA form, the CDR3 reads TGTGCCAGCAGCGTAGGATCAGGTGGGGACAGACTACCCTCTGGAAACACCATATATTTT. This encodes CASSVGSGGDRLPSGNTIYF.